The following is a T cell receptor beta chain sequence with its context. These data come from a study of blood T cell repertoires in COVID-19. Across the study: Specimens from acute and convalescent COVID-19 originated in the United States, Italy and Spain. Nucleic acid was either cDNA or gDNA, and it came from T cells, B-cell-depleted T cells, or PBMCs.

Sequencing was performed with immunoSEQ multiplex PCR; in TCRdb, only in-frame clones are kept and a portion is missing. The sample holds about 70,000 clones; about 92% are singletons and the top ten take 8% to 10%. V lost 7 bases and J lost 4, with 7 bases in between. CDR3 length equals 11 residues. In germline, CDR1 is SGHRS, CDR2 YFSETQ. The chain joins TRBV5-1 to TRBJ2-3; no clear D. The TCR originated in a human donor in a cohort sampled during active COVID-19. Sequenced material: peripheral blood. The DNA for the CDR3 is TGCGCCAGCGGCCGGGCAGATACGCAGTATTTT. It specifies CASGRADTQYF.